This is a list of T cell receptor beta chains from one sample in a study of T cell responses to AZD1222 COVID-19 vaccine. Libraries were prepared by immunoSEQ multiplex PCR; TCRdb keeps only in-frame clonotypes and omits some of them. The sample has about 130,000 clones, approximately 87% seen once. The source was peripheral blood, collected on day 0 of AZD1222 vaccination. The receptors were gathered from an adult in good health. The CDR3 runs from the conserved cysteine through the conserved F or W. The D gene is left open where the match is weak. Clone size is stated in some rows and not others, as once, few, many or a class when expanded.

j_gene,d_gene,abundance,v_gene,CDR3aa,CDR3nt
TRBJ1-1,NA,NA,TRBV27,CASMARGEWGESFF,TGTGCCAGCATGGCCCGTGGTGAGTGGGGTGAATCTTTCTTT
TRBJ1-6,NA,NA,TRBV2,CASSVDSPYNSPLHF,TGTGCCAGCAGTGTTGACAGTCCCTATAATTCACCCCTCCACTTT
TRBJ1-1,NA,NA,TRBV5-4,CASSLAKARTEAFF,TGTGCCAGCAGCTTAGCCAAGGCGCGAACTGAAGCTTTCTTT
TRBJ1-2,TRBD1,NA,TRBV7-9,CASSQGGTPNYGYTF,TGTGCCAGCAGCCAGGGGGGTACGCCAAACTATGGCTACACCTTC
TRBJ2-1,NA,NA,TRBV7-2,CASSLNGGNEQFF,TGTGCCAGCAGCTTAAATGGTGGAAATGAGCAGTTCTTC
TRBJ2-2,NA,NA,TRBV19,CASSHNTGELFF,TGTGCCAGTAGTCATAACACCGGGGAGCTGTTTTTT
TRBJ2-5,NA,NA,TRBV2,CASREETQYF,TGTGCCAGCAGGGAAGAGACCCAGTACTTC
TRBJ2-3,TRBD2,NA,TRBV7-2,CASSLWRGATDTQYF,TGTGCCAGCAGCTTATGGCGGGGGGCCACAGATACGCAGTATTTT
TRBJ1-2,TRBD1,NA,TRBV9,CASSESPGTAYGYTF,TGTGCCAGCAGCGAGAGCCCCGGGACAGCCTATGGCTACACCTTC
TRBJ2-5,TRBD1,NA,TRBV19,CASSKGTGQQETQYF,TGTGCCAGTAGTAAAGGGACAGGGCAACAAGAGACCCAGTACTTC
TRBJ2-7,TRBD2,once,TRBV9,CASSTLAGGTYEQYF,TGTGCCAGCAGCACCCTAGCGGGAGGGACCTACGAGCAGTACTTC
TRBJ1-1,NA,NA,TRBV29-1,CSVEDLGDPRAFF,TGCAGCGTTGAAGATTTGGGGGACCCGCGGGCTTTCTTT
TRBJ1-5,NA,NA,TRBV20-1,CSASVAPKRPQHF,TGCAGTGCTAGTGTGGCTCCTAAGAGGCCCCAGCATTTT
TRBJ2-7,NA,NA,TRBV6-6,CASSYSQTASYEQYF,TGTGCCAGCAGTTACTCGCAAACAGCCTCCTACGAGCAGTACTTC
TRBJ2-7,NA,NA,TRBV27,CASSFAGPSSYEQYF,TGTGCCAGCAGTTTCGCGGGTCCGAGCTCCTACGAGCAGTACTTC
TRBJ2-1,TRBD2,few,TRBV5-1,CASSLASGGPHEQFF,TGCGCCAGCAGCTTGGCCTCGGGGGGGCCCCATGAGCAGTTCTTC
TRBJ2-1,NA,NA,TRBV12-3/TRBV12-4,CASSPGSGDEQFF,TGTGCCAGCAGTCCCGGGAGCGGCGATGAGCAGTTCTTC
TRBJ1-1,NA,NA,TRBV5-1,CASSLEQVNTEAFF,TGCGCCAGCAGCTTGGAACAGGTGAACACTGAAGCTTTCTTT
TRBJ2-1,TRBD1,once,TRBV5-1,CASSSQGAERLYEQFF,TGCGCCAGCAGCTCTCAGGGGGCAGAAAGGTTGTATGAGCAGTTCTTC
TRBJ2-1,TRBD1,NA,TRBV14,CASSTPGQGYNEQFF,TGTGCCAGCAGTACTCCGGGACAGGGCTACAATGAGCAGTTCTTC
TRBJ1-2,NA,NA,TRBV7-3,CASSEGGKLDGYTF,TGTGCCAGCAGCGAGGGTGGCAAGTTGGATGGCTACACCTTC
TRBJ1-3,NA,NA,TRBV6-5,CASSYGPTGNTIYF,TGTGCCAGCAGTTACGGGCCGACTGGAAACACCATATATTTT